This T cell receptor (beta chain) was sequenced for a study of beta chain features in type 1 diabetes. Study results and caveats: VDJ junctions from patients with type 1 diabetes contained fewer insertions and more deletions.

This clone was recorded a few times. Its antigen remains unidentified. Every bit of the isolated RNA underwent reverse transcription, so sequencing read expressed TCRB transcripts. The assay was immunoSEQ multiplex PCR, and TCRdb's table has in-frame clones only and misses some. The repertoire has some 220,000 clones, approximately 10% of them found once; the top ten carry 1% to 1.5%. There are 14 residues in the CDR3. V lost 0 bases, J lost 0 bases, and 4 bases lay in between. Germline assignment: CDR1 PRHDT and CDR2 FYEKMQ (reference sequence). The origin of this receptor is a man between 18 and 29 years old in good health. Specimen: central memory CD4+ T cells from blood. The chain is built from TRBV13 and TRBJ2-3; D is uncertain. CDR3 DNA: TGTGCCAGCAGCTTAGGTCTTAGCACAGATACGCAGTATTTT. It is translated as CASSLGLSTDTQYF.